These T cell receptor beta chains were read from a single sample in a study of T cell changes during pregnancy in multiple sclerosis. Profiled with immunoSEQ multiplex PCR; TCRdb holds only in-frame clones, not every one. The sample includes about 94,000 clones, roughly 92% of them seen just once. The sample was peripheral blood, taken after pregnancy. The receptors were sampled from a female donor with multiple sclerosis, enrolled in a pregnancy study. CDR3s include the opening cysteine and the closing phenylalanine or tryptophan. The order of the fields is V gene, clone size, J gene, D gene, CDR3 DNA, CDR3 protein. D genes are given only for firm matches. Only some rows state a clone size, as once, few, many or a class for expanded clones.

V gene: TRBV16
clone size: NA
J gene: TRBJ1-1
D gene: NA
CDR3 DNA: TGTGCCAGCAGCCAATCCCCAGCGGCTGAAGCTTTCTTT
CDR3 protein: CASSQSPAAEAFF

V gene: TRBV19
clone size: NA
J gene: TRBJ2-1
D gene: NA
CDR3 DNA: TGTGCCACCCAGGACAGTCTATATGAGCAGTTCTTC
CDR3 protein: CATQDSLYEQFF

V gene: TRBV29-1
clone size: NA
J gene: TRBJ1-2
D gene: TRBD1
CDR3 DNA: TGCAGCGTTGAAAAGGGGGCCTATGGCTACACCTTC
CDR3 protein: CSVEKGAYGYTF

V gene: TRBV19
clone size: NA
J gene: TRBJ2-1
D gene: TRBD2
CDR3 DNA: TGTGCCAGTAGTATAGTGGGGGCTATAGCGGGAGGGCCCTATGAGCAGTTCTTC
CDR3 protein: CASSIVGAIAGGPYEQFF

V gene: TRBV15
clone size: NA
J gene: TRBJ2-7
D gene: NA
CDR3 DNA: TGTGCCACCAGCAGAGCTTTTCAGACAGGTATTTACGAGCAGTACTTC
CDR3 protein: CATSRAFQTGIYEQYF

V gene: TRBV27
clone size: NA
J gene: TRBJ2-7
D gene: TRBD1
CDR3 DNA: TGTGCCAGCAGTTCGCGACAGGGGGCGCGAGAGCAGTACTTC
CDR3 protein: CASSSRQGAREQYF

V gene: TRBV10-3
clone size: NA
J gene: TRBJ2-7
D gene: TRBD2
CDR3 DNA: TGTGCCATCAGTGCCACCGGGACTAGCGGGGAGTTAGAGTACTTC
CDR3 protein: CAISATGTSGELEYF

V gene: TRBV19
clone size: NA
J gene: TRBJ2-7
D gene: NA
CDR3 DNA: TGTGCCAGTAGTCCGGGGGTCTCCTACGAGCAGTACTTC
CDR3 protein: CASSPGVSYEQYF

V gene: TRBV11-3
clone size: NA
J gene: TRBJ2-1
D gene: TRBD2
CDR3 DNA: TGTGCCAGCAGCTTACCCGGGACTAGCGGGAGAGGGGAGCAGTTCTTC
CDR3 protein: CASSLPGTSGRGEQFF

V gene: TRBV2
clone size: NA
J gene: TRBJ2-2
D gene: TRBD1
CDR3 DNA: TGTGCCAGCAACGACAGGGCCGGGGAGCTGTTTTTT
CDR3 protein: CASNDRAGELFF

V gene: TRBV5-6
clone size: NA
J gene: TRBJ2-3
D gene: TRBD2
CDR3 DNA: TGTGCCAGCAGCTTGGTAGCGGGAGGCACAGATACGCAGTATTTT
CDR3 protein: CASSLVAGGTDTQYF

V gene: TRBV7-2
clone size: once
J gene: TRBJ2-7
D gene: TRBD2
CDR3 DNA: TGTGCCAGCAGCTTAGTAATGTCGACTAGCGGATCCTACGAGCAGTACTTC
CDR3 protein: CASSLVMSTSGSYEQYF

V gene: TRBV28
clone size: NA
J gene: TRBJ1-1
D gene: NA
CDR3 DNA: TGTGCCAGCAGTCCCACAGGGCTCACTGAAGCTTTCTTT
CDR3 protein: CASSPTGLTEAFF

V gene: TRBV9
clone size: NA
J gene: TRBJ2-3
D gene: TRBD1
CDR3 DNA: TGTGCCAGCAGCGTAGAAGTAGCACAGGGGGCAGATACGCAGTATTTT
CDR3 protein: CASSVEVAQGADTQYF

V gene: TRBV11-2
clone size: NA
J gene: TRBJ1-2
D gene: TRBD1
CDR3 DNA: TGTGCCAGCAGCACCCCCCGGGACAGGGGGCATGGCTACACCTTC
CDR3 protein: CASSTPRDRGHGYTF

V gene: TRBV27
clone size: NA
J gene: TRBJ2-3
D gene: TRBD2
CDR3 DNA: TGTGCCAGCACCACTAGCGTTTCTAGCACAGATACGCAGTATTTT
CDR3 protein: CASTTSVSSTDTQYF

V gene: TRBV5-1
clone size: few
J gene: TRBJ2-2
D gene: TRBD2
CDR3 DNA: TGCGCCAGCAGCCCGTTAGGACTAGCGGGAATTGGTACCGGGGAGCTGTTTTTT
CDR3 protein: CASSPLGLAGIGTGELFF

V gene: TRBV5-8
clone size: NA
J gene: TRBJ2-1
D gene: NA
CDR3 DNA: TGTGCCAGCAGCTTGCGGGGTATTAGCTCCTACAATGAGCAGTTCTTC
CDR3 protein: CASSLRGISSYNEQFF

V gene: TRBV6-1
clone size: once
J gene: TRBJ2-7
D gene: NA
CDR3 DNA: TGTGCCAGCAGTGATGACCAGGGGACGGTCCTAACCTACGAGCAGTACTTC
CDR3 protein: CASSDDQGTVLTYEQYF

V gene: TRBV30
clone size: NA
J gene: TRBJ1-2
D gene: NA
CDR3 DNA: TGTGCCTGGAGTGATAGTACTCCTAACTATGGCTACACCTTC
CDR3 protein: CAWSDSTPNYGYTF

V gene: TRBV9
clone size: NA
J gene: TRBJ2-7
D gene: TRBD1
CDR3 DNA: TGTGCCAGCAGCGTAAGACAGGGGGCCTACGAGCAGTACTTC
CDR3 protein: CASSVRQGAYEQYF

V gene: TRBV5-5
clone size: NA
J gene: TRBJ2-7
D gene: NA
CDR3 DNA: TGTGCCAGCAGCTTGATCTCCAGCGAGCAGTACTTC
CDR3 protein: CASSLISSEQYF

V gene: TRBV7-2
clone size: NA
J gene: TRBJ2-3
D gene: NA
CDR3 DNA: TGTGCCAGCAGCTTCGGGACATCTCCAGATACGCAGTATTTT
CDR3 protein: CASSFGTSPDTQYF

V gene: TRBV20-1
clone size: NA
J gene: TRBJ1-2
D gene: NA
CDR3 DNA: TGCAGTGCTAGAGGGCGGGAAGGCTACACCTTC
CDR3 protein: CSARGREGYTF

V gene: TRBV6-1
clone size: few
J gene: TRBJ1-1
D gene: NA
CDR3 DNA: TGTGCCAGCAGTGAAAAAGGAATCCCAGGGGACACTGAAGCTTTCTTT
CDR3 protein: CASSEKGIPGDTEAFF

V gene: TRBV10-3
clone size: NA
J gene: TRBJ2-5
D gene: NA
CDR3 DNA: TGTGCCATCAGCTCGTCAGAGACCCAGTACTTC
CDR3 protein: CAISSSETQYF

V gene: TRBV5-1
clone size: NA
J gene: TRBJ2-2
D gene: NA
CDR3 DNA: TGCGCCAGCAGCGAACACAGGGCGTGGGAGCTGTTTTTT
CDR3 protein: CASSEHRAWELFF

V gene: TRBV27
clone size: NA
J gene: TRBJ2-7
D gene: TRBD1
CDR3 DNA: TGTGCCAGCAGCGACAGGGGCGGTCCCTTCGAGCAGTACTTC
CDR3 protein: CASSDRGGPFEQYF

V gene: TRBV4-2
clone size: NA
J gene: TRBJ2-1
D gene: TRBD2
CDR3 DNA: TGTGCCAGCAGCCAAGGTTTAACTAGCGGAAACAATGAGCAGTTCTTC
CDR3 protein: CASSQGLTSGNNEQFF

V gene: TRBV21-1
clone size: NA
J gene: TRBJ2-5
D gene: NA
CDR3 DNA: TGTGCCGGAAACCCGACGGGACAGGGCCCCCAGACCCAGTACTTC
CDR3 protein: CAGNPTGQGPQTQYF

V gene: TRBV18
clone size: NA
J gene: TRBJ2-5
D gene: TRBD1
CDR3 DNA: TGTGCCAGCTCGGCGGGACAGGGAGGGGAGACCCAGTACTTC
CDR3 protein: CASSAGQGGETQYF

V gene: TRBV6-1
clone size: NA
J gene: TRBJ1-1
D gene: TRBD1
CDR3 DNA: TGTGCCAGCAGTTCATCACACACAGGGGGGGCTGAAGCTTTCTTT
CDR3 protein: CASSSSHTGGAEAFF

V gene: TRBV28
clone size: NA
J gene: TRBJ1-3
D gene: NA
CDR3 DNA: TGTGCCAGCAGTTTAGGAAGGCGGCCCCGAAACACCATATATTTT
CDR3 protein: CASSLGRRPRNTIYF

V gene: TRBV6-5
clone size: NA
J gene: TRBJ2-7
D gene: NA
CDR3 DNA: TGTGCCAGCAGTTACTCGAGGGTTGGGGAGCAGTACTTC
CDR3 protein: CASSYSRVGEQYF

V gene: TRBV27
clone size: NA
J gene: TRBJ1-2
D gene: TRBD1
CDR3 DNA: TGTGCCAGCACAGGGGGCGTTGGGGTTGGCTACACCTTC
CDR3 protein: CASTGGVGVGYTF

V gene: TRBV29-1
clone size: NA
J gene: TRBJ1-1
D gene: NA
CDR3 DNA: TGCAGCGCAGGGGTAGGAAACACTGAAGCTTTCTTT
CDR3 protein: CSAGVGNTEAFF

V gene: TRBV5-4
clone size: NA
J gene: TRBJ2-1
D gene: NA
CDR3 DNA: TGTGCCAGCAGCGATCTGGGGCCAAGGGAAGCCTACAATGAGCAGTTCTTC
CDR3 protein: CASSDLGPREAYNEQFF

V gene: TRBV27
clone size: NA
J gene: TRBJ1-1
D gene: TRBD1
CDR3 DNA: TGTGCCAGCAAGTGGACAGGTTCGAACACTGAAGCTTTCTTT
CDR3 protein: CASKWTGSNTEAFF

V gene: TRBV6-5
clone size: NA
J gene: TRBJ2-1
D gene: NA
CDR3 DNA: TGTGCCAGCAGTTACTCGGGCCCCGACAATGAGCAGTTCTTC
CDR3 protein: CASSYSGPDNEQFF

V gene: TRBV4-1
clone size: NA
J gene: TRBJ2-6
D gene: NA
CDR3 DNA: TGCGCCAGCAGCCCAGGGTGGGGGGCCAACGTCCTGACTTTC
CDR3 protein: CASSPGWGANVLTF

V gene: TRBV7-9
clone size: NA
J gene: TRBJ1-1
D gene: NA
CDR3 DNA: TGTGCCAGCAGCTTCGCGACAGGATTGAACACTGAAGCTTTCTTT
CDR3 protein: CASSFATGLNTEAFF

V gene: TRBV6-5
clone size: NA
J gene: TRBJ1-2
D gene: NA
CDR3 DNA: TGTGCCAGCCGCCAACGAGGGATAATCGGCTATGGCTACACCTTC
CDR3 protein: CASRQRGIIGYGYTF

V gene: TRBV27
clone size: NA
J gene: TRBJ2-3
D gene: TRBD1
CDR3 DNA: TGTGCCAGCAGTCTTGGGACAGGGGCCACGCTTTATACGCAGTATTTT
CDR3 protein: CASSLGTGATLYTQYF

V gene: TRBV27
clone size: NA
J gene: TRBJ1-2
D gene: NA
CDR3 DNA: TGTGCCAGCAGTTTTTCTCAACAGTATGGCTACACCTTC
CDR3 protein: CASSFSQQYGYTF

V gene: TRBV5-4
clone size: NA
J gene: TRBJ2-1
D gene: NA
CDR3 DNA: TGTGCCAGCAGTTCATGGGACAACTACAATGAGCAGTTCTTC
CDR3 protein: CASSSWDNYNEQFF

V gene: TRBV27
clone size: once
J gene: TRBJ2-4
D gene: TRBD1
CDR3 DNA: TGTGCCAGCAGAAGGAAGGGGGACAGGGATTTTGCCAAAAACATTCAGTACTTC
CDR3 protein: CASRRKGDRDFAKNIQYF

V gene: TRBV9
clone size: NA
J gene: TRBJ2-4
D gene: NA
CDR3 DNA: TGTGCCAGCAGCGACCAATACTCCGGAGGGGAAAACATTCAGTACTTC
CDR3 protein: CASSDQYSGGENIQYF

V gene: TRBV20-1
clone size: NA
J gene: TRBJ2-7
D gene: NA
CDR3 DNA: TGCAGTGGGAGGGGGGGCTACGAGCAGTACTTC
CDR3 protein: CSGRGGYEQYF

V gene: TRBV4-1
clone size: once
J gene: TRBJ2-7
D gene: TRBD1
CDR3 DNA: TGCGCCAGCAGCCAACCAGGGGGTGGGGAATCCTACGAGCAGTACTTC
CDR3 protein: CASSQPGGGESYEQYF

V gene: TRBV28
clone size: NA
J gene: TRBJ1-5
D gene: TRBD1
CDR3 DNA: TGTGCCAGCAGTTTGGGACAGTTCAATCAGCCCCAGCATTTT
CDR3 protein: CASSLGQFNQPQHF

V gene: TRBV9
clone size: NA
J gene: TRBJ2-7
D gene: TRBD1
CDR3 DNA: TGTGCCAGCAGCGCCGGACAGGGGAACTCCTACGAGCAGTACTTC
CDR3 protein: CASSAGQGNSYEQYF

V gene: TRBV4-1
clone size: NA
J gene: TRBJ2-3
D gene: NA
CDR3 DNA: TGCGCCAGCAGCCATCAGTTCTCAGATACGCAGTATTTT
CDR3 protein: CASSHQFSDTQYF

V gene: TRBV2
clone size: once
J gene: TRBJ2-3
D gene: NA
CDR3 DNA: TGTGCCAGCAGCGTAACAGGCTTCACAGATACGCAGTATTTT
CDR3 protein: CASSVTGFTDTQYF

V gene: TRBV30
clone size: once
J gene: TRBJ1-1
D gene: NA
CDR3 DNA: TGTGCCTGGAGTGCCGGGAGTCCCAATGTGGCTGAAGCTTTCTTT
CDR3 protein: CAWSAGSPNVAEAFF

V gene: TRBV6-5
clone size: NA
J gene: TRBJ2-1
D gene: NA
CDR3 DNA: TGTGCCAGCAGTTACATCGATGAGCAGTTCTTC
CDR3 protein: CASSYIDEQFF

V gene: TRBV27
clone size: NA
J gene: TRBJ2-3
D gene: TRBD1
CDR3 DNA: TGTGCCAGCAGTTTTCCGGGACAGGGGACAGATACGCAGTATTTT
CDR3 protein: CASSFPGQGTDTQYF

V gene: TRBV5-3
clone size: NA
J gene: TRBJ2-1
D gene: TRBD2
CDR3 DNA: TGTGCCAGAAGCTCTCCACTAGCGGGCTCCGCCAATGAGCAGTTCTTC
CDR3 protein: CARSSPLAGSANEQFF

V gene: TRBV27
clone size: NA
J gene: TRBJ2-7
D gene: NA
CDR3 DNA: TGTGCCAGCAGTTTAGGCTTCTCCTACGAGCAGTACTTC
CDR3 protein: CASSLGFSYEQYF

V gene: TRBV14
clone size: NA
J gene: TRBJ2-2
D gene: TRBD1
CDR3 DNA: TGTGCCAGCAGCCTGACAGGGGTGAACACCGGGGAGCTGTTTTTT
CDR3 protein: CASSLTGVNTGELFF